This TCR beta chain comes out of a study of T cell responses to AZD1222 COVID-19 vaccine. Looked up from germline, CDR1 is SEHNR and CDR2 is FQNEAQ (reference sequence). Trimming pared 8 bases from V and 8 bases from J, leaving 20 bases between. This CDR3 contains 14 residues. Data came from immunoSEQ multiplex PCR; TCRdb stores just in-frame clones and leaves some out. The sample consists of some 91,000 clones, approximately 91% of them appearing once. The rearrangement uses TRBV7-9 and TRBJ2-3; no reliable D call. This specimen was peripheral blood, taken on day 0 of AZD1222 vaccination. This TCR was recovered from an adult in good health. The CDR3 nucleotides read TGTGCCAGCGCCCCGAGGACGCAGGCGAGTACGCAGTATTTT. Its protein product is CASAPRTQASTQYF.